This entry concerns a single TCR beta chain. These data originate in a study of cytomegalovirus exposure and HLA in healthy donors. It was with 60 Vbeta and 13 Jbeta primers that the PCR ran. The table came from immunoSEQ multiplex PCR; TCRdb's copy has only in-frame clones and leaves some out. The sample includes around 130,000 clones, approximately 85% seen only once; the top ten take about 6.7%. The source is a woman aged 25-40 years in good health and CMV-seropositive. The sequenced sample was PBMCs.

CDR3 residues: CASSERTRGDEQFF. CDR3 coding DNA: TGTGCCAGCAGCGAACGGACTAGGGGGGATGAGCAGTTCTTC. The rearrangement uses TRBV9 and TRBJ2-1; maybe TRBD2 (7 bases). Germline CDR1 SGDLS, CDR2 YYNGEE. There are 14 residues in the CDR3. Trimming stripped 3 bases from V and 8 bases from J, with 15 bases between.